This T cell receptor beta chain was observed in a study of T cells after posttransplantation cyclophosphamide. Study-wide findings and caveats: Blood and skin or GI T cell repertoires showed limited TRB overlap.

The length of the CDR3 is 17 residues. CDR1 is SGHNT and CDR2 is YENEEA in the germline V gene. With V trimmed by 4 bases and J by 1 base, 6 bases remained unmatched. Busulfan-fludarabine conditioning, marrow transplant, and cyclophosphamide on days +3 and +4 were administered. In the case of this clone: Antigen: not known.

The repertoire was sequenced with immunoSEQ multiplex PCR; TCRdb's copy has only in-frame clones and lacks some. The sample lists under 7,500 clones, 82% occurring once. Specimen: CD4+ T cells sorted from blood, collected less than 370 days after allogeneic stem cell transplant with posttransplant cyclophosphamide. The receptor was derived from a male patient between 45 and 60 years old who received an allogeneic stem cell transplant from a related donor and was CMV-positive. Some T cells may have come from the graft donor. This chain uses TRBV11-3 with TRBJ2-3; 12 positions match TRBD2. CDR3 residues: CASSSPTSGGRTDTQYF. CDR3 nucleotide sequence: TGTGCCAGCAGCTCTCCGACTAGCGGGGGACGCACAGATACGCAGTATTTT.